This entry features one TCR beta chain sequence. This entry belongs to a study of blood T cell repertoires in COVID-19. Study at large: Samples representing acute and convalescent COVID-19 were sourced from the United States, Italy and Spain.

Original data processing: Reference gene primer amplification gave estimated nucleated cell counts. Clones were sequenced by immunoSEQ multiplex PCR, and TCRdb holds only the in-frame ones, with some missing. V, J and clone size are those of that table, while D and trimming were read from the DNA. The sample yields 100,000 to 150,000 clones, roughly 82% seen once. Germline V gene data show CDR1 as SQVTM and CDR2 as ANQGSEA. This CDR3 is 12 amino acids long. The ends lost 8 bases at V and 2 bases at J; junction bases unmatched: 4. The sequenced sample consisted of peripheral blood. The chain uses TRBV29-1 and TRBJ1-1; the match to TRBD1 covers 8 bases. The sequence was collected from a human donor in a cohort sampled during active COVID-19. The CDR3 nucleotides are TGCAGCTTTGGACAGGGAAACACTGAAGCTTTCTTT. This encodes CSFGQGNTEAFF.